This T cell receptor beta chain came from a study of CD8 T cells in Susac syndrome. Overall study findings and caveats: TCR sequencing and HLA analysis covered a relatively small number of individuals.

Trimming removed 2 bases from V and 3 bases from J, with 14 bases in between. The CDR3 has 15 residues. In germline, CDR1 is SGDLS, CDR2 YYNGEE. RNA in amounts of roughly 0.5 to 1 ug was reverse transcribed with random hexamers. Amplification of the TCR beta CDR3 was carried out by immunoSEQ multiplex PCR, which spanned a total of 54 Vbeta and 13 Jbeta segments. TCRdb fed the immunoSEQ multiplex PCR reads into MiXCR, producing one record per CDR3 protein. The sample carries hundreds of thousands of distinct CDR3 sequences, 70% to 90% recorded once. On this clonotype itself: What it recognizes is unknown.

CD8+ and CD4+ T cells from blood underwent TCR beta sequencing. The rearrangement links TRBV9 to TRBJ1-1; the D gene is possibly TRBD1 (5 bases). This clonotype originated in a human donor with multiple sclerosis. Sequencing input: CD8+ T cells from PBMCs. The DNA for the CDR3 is TGTGCCAGCAGCGTCCCCGCAGGGTATGACACTGAAGCTTTCTTT. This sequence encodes CASSVPAGYDTEAFF.